This is a list of T cell receptor beta chains from one sample in a study of T cell clusters in autoimmune cytopenias. Using the multiplex PCR reads, TCRdb records one entry per CDR3 protein without DNA. The sample is made up of some 6,000 distinct CDR3 sequences, and the top ten hold 2.5% to 3% of it. These records were also assigned to another study, of T cell repertoires in aging, cancer and after chemotherapy.

Material: peripheral blood. Source of these receptors: a human donor in good health. Each CDR3 is given with its conserved first and last residue. Each record gives: V gene, clone size, J gene, CDR3 protein. Part of the rows lack a size; the others show once, few, many or a class for expanded clones.

TRBV6-2/TRBV6-3	medium-sized	TRBJ2-7	CASSYSGTGSYEQYF
TRBV12-3/TRBV12-4	.	TRBJ1-1	CASSFRMGAGNTEAFF
TRBV18	.	TRBJ2-5	CASSPITETSGRALQETQYF
TRBV19	.	TRBJ1-1	CASKERGISTNTEAFF
TRBV12-3/TRBV12-4	medium-sized	TRBJ1-2	CASSTQGQGRYTF
TRBV6-5	.	TRBJ2-4	CASSRTGGIAKNIQYF
TRBV13	.	TRBJ2-3	CASSLAPGSTDTQYF
TRBV18	.	TRBJ1-4	CASSPLDTFEKLFF
TRBV27	medium-sized	TRBJ2-1	CASSPGVRNEQFF
TRBV6-2/TRBV6-3	medium-sized	TRBJ2-7	CASSYWRGEGYEQYF
TRBV27	medium-sized	TRBJ2-1	CASKTGGRNEQFF
TRBV27	medium-sized	TRBJ2-7	CASSPGQIGYEQYF
TRBV5-5	.	TRBJ2-1	CASSRGSLNEQFF
TRBV24-1	.	TRBJ2-5	CATSDLGTQETQYF
TRBV12-3/TRBV12-4	.	TRBJ1-2	CASSLSGAGYGYTF
TRBV11-3	medium-sized	TRBJ1-4	CASSSTGTNEKLFF
TRBV30	medium-sized	TRBJ2-3	CAWSPSGDTQYF
TRBV19	.	TRBJ2-4	CASSRVGEQYF
TRBV5-1	.	TRBJ2-5	CASSGGGGYQETQYF
TRBV7-2	.	TRBJ2-1	CASSVSILDREQFF
TRBV6-5	medium-sized	TRBJ2-2	CASSYSRLAANTGELFF
TRBV12-3/TRBV12-4	.	TRBJ2-5	CASSSGAQETQYF
TRBV11-1	.	TRBJ2-5	CASPRTGLKETQYF
TRBV6-6	medium-sized	TRBJ1-5	CASSYDPPRQPQHF
TRBV12-5	.	TRBJ2-7	CASGQDLTYEQYF
TRBV18	.	TRBJ2-1	CASSPPRTGFYNEQFF
TRBV6-5	.	TRBJ1-5	CASSDTMESQPQHF